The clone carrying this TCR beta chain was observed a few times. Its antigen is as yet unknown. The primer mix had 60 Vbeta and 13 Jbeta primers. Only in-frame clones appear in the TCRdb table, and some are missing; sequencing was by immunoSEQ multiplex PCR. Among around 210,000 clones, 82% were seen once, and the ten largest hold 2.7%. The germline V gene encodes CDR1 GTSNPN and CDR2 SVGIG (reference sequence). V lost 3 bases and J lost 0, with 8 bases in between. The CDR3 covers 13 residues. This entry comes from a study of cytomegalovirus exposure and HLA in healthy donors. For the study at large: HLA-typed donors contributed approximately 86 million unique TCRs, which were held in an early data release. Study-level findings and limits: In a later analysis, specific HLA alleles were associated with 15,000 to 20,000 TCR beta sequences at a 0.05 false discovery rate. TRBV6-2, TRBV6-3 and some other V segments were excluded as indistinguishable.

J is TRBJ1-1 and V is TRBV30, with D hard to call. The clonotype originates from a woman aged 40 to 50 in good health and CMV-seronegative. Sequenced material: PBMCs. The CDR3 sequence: CAWSEGMNTEAFF. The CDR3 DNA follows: TGTGCCTGGAGCGAGGGTATGAACACTGAAGCTTTCTTT. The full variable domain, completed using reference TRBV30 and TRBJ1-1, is SQTIHQWPATLVQPVGSPLSLECTVEGTSNPNLYWYRQAAGRGLQLLFYSVGIGQISSEVPQNLSASRPQDRQFILSSKKLLLSDSGFYLCAWSEGMNTEAFFGQGTRLTVV.